This TCR beta chain was identified during a study of T cell repertoires in cytomegalovirus infection. Study details: As its CMV epitopes, the study selected recently identified HLA-C-restricted and well-studied HLA-B-restricted targets. Public signatures in TCR beta pointed to CMV infection and matching HLA type. Study results and limitations: The ex vivo response showed dominance by HLA-C-restricted CMV-specific TCR beta clonotypes. Cumulative public TCR beta family frequency identified CMV carriers with the relevant HLA.

This clonotype was seen repeatedly, ten times or more. Its specificity is unknown. From germline, CDR1 is SGHVS and CDR2 FNYEAQ. V trimming: 1 base; J trimming: 3 bases; junction bases outside the gene matches: 7. The CDR3 is 17 residues long. TCRdb processed the reads anew with MiXCR; each CDR3 protein has one entry. The sample records approximately 110,000 distinct CDR3 sequences, 32% being singletons. V gene TRBV7-6 combines with J gene TRBJ2-7; 12 bases are shared with TRBD2. This clonotype was obtained from a human donor in good health (CMV status not recorded). Some clones in this sample may be carry-over from other donors' samples. Sequenced material: CD8+ T cells from cultured PBMCs, taken from culture after CMV antigen stimulation. In DNA, the CDR3 is TGTGCCAGCAGCTTAGTCCTAGCGGGGGGGCCGAACTACGAGCAGTACTTC. This encodes CASSLVLAGGPNYEQYF. The full variable domain, in which reference TRBV7-6 and TRBJ2-7 provide the parts outside the CDR3, is GAGVSQSPRYKVTKRGQDVALRCDPISGHVSLYWYRQALGQGPEFLTYFNYEAQQDKSGLPNDRFSAERPEGSISTLTIQRTEQRDSAMYRCASSLVLAGGPNYEQYFGPGTRLTVT.